The sequence of this T cell receptor beta chain was determined in a study of shared clonotypes between healthy human individuals. A remark on this clone: Antigen specificity is unknown.

Study outcomes and limitations: Between a few donors, naive CD4 clonotypes were shared at a level of around 5.2%. Blood was the sole source, and tissue repertoires probably differ.

This CDR3 comprises 14 residues. Trimming shortened V by 6 bases and J by 6 bases, and 16 bases separated the two germline ends. The germline V gene has CDR1 MNHEY and CDR2 SVGAGI. Some clones are missing from TCRdb's copy, which holds only in-frame ones; the method was immunoSEQ multiplex PCR. The table lists some 320,000 clones, around nine tenths of them singletons, with around 15% in the top ten. The chain recombines TRBV6-5 with TRBJ2-3; D is tentatively TRBD1 or TRBD2 (5 bases each). Input material: memory CD8+ T cells sorted from blood. Subset defined: CD45RO+ cells pooled with CCR7-negative TemRA cells. The sequence came from a man aged 18 to 30 in good health. For the CDR3, the DNA is TGTGCCAGCAGACTACTAGGGGTGGCTGATACGCAGTATTTT. This sequence encodes CASRLLGVADTQYF.